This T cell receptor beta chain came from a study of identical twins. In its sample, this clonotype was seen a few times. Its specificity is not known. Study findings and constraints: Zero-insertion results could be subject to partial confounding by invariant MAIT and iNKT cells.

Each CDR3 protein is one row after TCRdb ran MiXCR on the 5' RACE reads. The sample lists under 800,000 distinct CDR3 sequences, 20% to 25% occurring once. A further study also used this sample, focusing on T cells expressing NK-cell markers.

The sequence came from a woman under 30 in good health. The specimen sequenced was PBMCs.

The DNA of the CDR3 is TGTGCCAGCAGTGGGGGTTTCGCGGGAGACGCGGATACGCAGTATTTT. This encodes CASSGGFAGDADTQYF. The chain joins TRBV2 to TRBJ2-3; the match to TRBD2 covers 7 bases. V dropped 4 bases and J dropped 6; count of bases not matched to a gene: 13. The CDR3 sequence is 16 residues long. The germline V gene has CDR1 SNHLY and CDR2 FYNNEI.